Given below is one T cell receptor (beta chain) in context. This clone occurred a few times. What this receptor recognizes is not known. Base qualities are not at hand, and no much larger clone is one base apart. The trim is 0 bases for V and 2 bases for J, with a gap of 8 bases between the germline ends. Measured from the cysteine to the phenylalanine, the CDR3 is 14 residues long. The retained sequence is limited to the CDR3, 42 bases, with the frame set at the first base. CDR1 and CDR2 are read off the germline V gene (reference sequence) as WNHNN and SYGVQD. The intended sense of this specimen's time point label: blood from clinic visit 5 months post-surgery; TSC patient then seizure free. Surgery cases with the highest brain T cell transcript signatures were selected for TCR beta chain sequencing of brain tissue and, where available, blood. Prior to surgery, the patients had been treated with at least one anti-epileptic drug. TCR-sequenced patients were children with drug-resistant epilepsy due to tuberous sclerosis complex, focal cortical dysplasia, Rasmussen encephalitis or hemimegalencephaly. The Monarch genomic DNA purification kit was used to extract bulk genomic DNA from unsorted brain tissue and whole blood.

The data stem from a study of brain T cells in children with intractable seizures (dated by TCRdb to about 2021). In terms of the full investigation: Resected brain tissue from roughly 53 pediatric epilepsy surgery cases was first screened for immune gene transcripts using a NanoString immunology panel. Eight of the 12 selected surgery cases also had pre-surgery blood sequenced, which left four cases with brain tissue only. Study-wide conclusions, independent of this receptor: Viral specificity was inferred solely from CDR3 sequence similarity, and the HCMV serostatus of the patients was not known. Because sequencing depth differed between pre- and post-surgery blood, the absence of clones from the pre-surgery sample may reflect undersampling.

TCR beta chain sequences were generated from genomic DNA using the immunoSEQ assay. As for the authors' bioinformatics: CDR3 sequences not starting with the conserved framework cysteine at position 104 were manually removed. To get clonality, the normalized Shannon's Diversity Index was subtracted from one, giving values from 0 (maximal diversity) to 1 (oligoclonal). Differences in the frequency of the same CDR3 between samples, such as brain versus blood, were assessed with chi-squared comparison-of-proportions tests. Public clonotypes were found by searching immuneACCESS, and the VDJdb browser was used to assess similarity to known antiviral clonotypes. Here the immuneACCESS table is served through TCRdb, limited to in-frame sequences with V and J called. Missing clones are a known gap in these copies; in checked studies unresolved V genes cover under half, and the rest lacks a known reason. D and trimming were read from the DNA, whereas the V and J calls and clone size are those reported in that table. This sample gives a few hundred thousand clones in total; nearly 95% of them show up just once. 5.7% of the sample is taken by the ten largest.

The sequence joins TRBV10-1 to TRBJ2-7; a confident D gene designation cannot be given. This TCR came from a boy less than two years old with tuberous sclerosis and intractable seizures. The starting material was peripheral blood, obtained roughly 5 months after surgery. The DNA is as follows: TGCGCCAGCAGTGAGTCGACGTTCCCCTACGAGCAGTACTTC. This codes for CASSESTFPYEQYF.